This entry concerns a single T cell receptor beta chain. As yet, its antigen is unknown. Between the trimmed V and J ends, which lost 2 bases and 3 bases, there was a span of 10 bases. This CDR3 has 14 amino acids. Germline V lookup: CDR1 MDHEN, CDR2 SYDVKM. Here immunoSEQ multiplex PCR was the method, and the copy in TCRdb shows in-frame clones only, minus some. The table lists under 150,000 clones, 75% to 95% of them singletons. This sample is part of a study of graft-versus-host responses after intestinal transplantation. Study information: Transplantation in recipients was multivisceral, liver-intestinal, or isolated intestinal. The whole recipient group had anti-thymocyte globulin induction followed by tacrolimus and steroids for roughly three years.

Findings and caveats of the study: GvH clones turned up in recipient marrow; some had shown up first in ileum or blood. Allograft clonal ratios (graft-versus-host to host-versus-graft) were high in patients who had graft-donor T cell macrochimerism.

The chain uses TRBV28 and TRBJ1-1; D unclear. The TCR originated in a human donor who received an intestinal transplant. Here the sequenced sample was unstimulated CD4+ T cells sorted from spleen or lymph node cells, taken before intestinal transplant. The chain's CDR3 is CASSLPNRYTEAFF. The CDR3 coding sequence is TGTGCCAGCAGTTTACCTAACAGATACACTGAAGCTTTCTTT.